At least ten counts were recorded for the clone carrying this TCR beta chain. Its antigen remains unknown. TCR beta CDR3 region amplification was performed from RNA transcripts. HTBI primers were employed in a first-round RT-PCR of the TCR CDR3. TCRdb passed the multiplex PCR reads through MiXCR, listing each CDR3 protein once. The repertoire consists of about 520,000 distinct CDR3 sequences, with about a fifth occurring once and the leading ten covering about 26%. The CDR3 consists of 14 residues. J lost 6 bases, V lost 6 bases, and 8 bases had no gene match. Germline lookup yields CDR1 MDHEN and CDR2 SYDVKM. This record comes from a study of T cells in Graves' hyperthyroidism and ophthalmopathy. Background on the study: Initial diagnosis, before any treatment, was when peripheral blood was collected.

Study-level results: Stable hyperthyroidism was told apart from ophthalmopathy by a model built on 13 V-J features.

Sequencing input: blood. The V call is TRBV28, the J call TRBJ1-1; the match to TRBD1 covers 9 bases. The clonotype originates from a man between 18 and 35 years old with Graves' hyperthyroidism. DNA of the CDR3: TGTGCCAGCAGCCTAACAGGGGGCGTATCTGAAGCTTTCTTT. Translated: CASSLTGGVSEAFF.